This T cell receptor (beta chain) was recorded in a study of T cell repertoires in cytomegalovirus infection. Study overall: The public TCR beta signatures pointed to both CMV infection and matching HLA type.

Unmatched junction bases numbered 17, after V lost 3 bases and J lost 8 bases. The CDR3 totals 18 residues. This clonotype was seen only a few times. Antigen unknown. From the reads, TCRdb called clonotypes with MiXCR, one entry per CDR3 protein. The table records about 310,000 distinct CDR3 sequences, roughly 25% of them present only once. The clonotype was recovered from a human donor in good health (CMV status not recorded). Some clones in this sample may be carry-over from other donors' samples. V gene TRBV12-3 or TRBV12-4 combines with J gene TRBJ2-1; 9 nucleotides line up with TRBD1. Material: cultured PBMCs, obtained from culture after CMV antigen stimulation. This CDR3 is CASSFPPRGTGNVDEQFF. The CDR3 coding sequence is TGTGCCAGCAGTTTTCCCCCTCGGGGGACAGGGAATGTAGATGAGCAGTTCTTC.